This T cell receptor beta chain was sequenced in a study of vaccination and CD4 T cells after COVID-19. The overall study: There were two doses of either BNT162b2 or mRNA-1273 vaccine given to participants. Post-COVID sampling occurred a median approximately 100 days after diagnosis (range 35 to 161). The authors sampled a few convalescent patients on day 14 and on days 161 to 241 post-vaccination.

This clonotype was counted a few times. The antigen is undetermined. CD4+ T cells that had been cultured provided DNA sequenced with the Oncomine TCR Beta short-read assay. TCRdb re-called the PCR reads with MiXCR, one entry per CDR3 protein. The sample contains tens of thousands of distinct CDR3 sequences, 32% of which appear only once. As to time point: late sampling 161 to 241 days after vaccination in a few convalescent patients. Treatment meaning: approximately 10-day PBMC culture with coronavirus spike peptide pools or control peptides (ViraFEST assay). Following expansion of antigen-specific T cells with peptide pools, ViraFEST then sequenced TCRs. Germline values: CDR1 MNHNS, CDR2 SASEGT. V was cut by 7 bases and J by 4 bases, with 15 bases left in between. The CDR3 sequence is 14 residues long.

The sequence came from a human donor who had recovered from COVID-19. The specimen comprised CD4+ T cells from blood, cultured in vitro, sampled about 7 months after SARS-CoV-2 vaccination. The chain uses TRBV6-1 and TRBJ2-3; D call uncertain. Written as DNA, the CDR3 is TGTGCCAGCACAATTCTATCTCCCCCAGATACGCAGTATTTT. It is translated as CASTILSPPDTQYF.